This T cell receptor (beta chain) is from a study of cytomegalovirus exposure and HLA in healthy donors. Study-level background: The approximately 670 first-cohort repertoires and the 95 to 150 validation repertoires shared the same platform, a later analysis reported. Whole-study findings and limits: One later analysis, an examination of the 120 validation repertoires, found that first-cohort TCR clusters tended to co-occur in them. Cytomegalovirus-associated TCR beta chains were listed, numbering some 150. TCR sequences were mostly rare, though some public TCRs occurred in many donors.

The data were produced by immunoSEQ multiplex PCR, yet TCRdb's version contains in-frame clones alone and is incomplete. This sample yields 200,000 to 250,000 clones, of which roughly 91% are seen a single time; 1.5% to 2.5% belongs to the top ten. Germline V gene sequence: CDR1 SQVTM, CDR2 ANQGSEA. The CDR3 is 12 amino acids. V lost 6 bases to trimming and J lost 7 bases; unmatched junction nucleotides: 6. A remark on this clone: The target antigen is unknown.

The source of this sequence is a woman between 18 and 30 years old in good health and CMV-seropositive. The chain couples TRBV29-1 to TRBJ2-1; 7 bases agree with TRBD1. Sequencing was carried out using PBMCs. The CDR3 reads CSVLLQGNEQFF. As DNA, the CDR3 is TGCAGCGTCCTACTACAGGGGAATGAGCAGTTCTTC.